Listed below are T cell receptor beta chains from one sample, sequenced in a study of human T cells and chemical hapten exposure. TCRdb re-analysed the RACE reads in MiXCR, keeping a single row per CDR3 protein. The table lists 250,000 or so distinct CDR3 sequences, 7.5% to 9% of them singletons. The sequencing here drew on whole blood, taken in connection with sensitization to the hapten diphenylcyclopropenone (DPC). These receptors were collected from a man between 18 and 29 years old with alopecia areata. Some clones in this sample may be carry-over from other donors' samples. Each CDR3 is given with its conserved first and last residue. A D gene is named only where the DNA matches it firmly. For some rows the clone size is stated as once, few or many, or as a class when expanded; others skip it.

>TRBJ2-1|.|.|TRBV12-3/TRBV12-4
CASSFFAGARDNEQFF
TGTGCCAGCAGTTTTTTCGCGGGGGCCAGGGATAATGAGCAGTTCTTC
>TRBJ2-3|.|.|TRBV12-3/TRBV12-4
CASTSGLTDTQYF
TGTGCCAGCACCTCGGGCCTTACAGATACGCAGTATTTT
>TRBJ2-5|TRBD1|.|TRBV29-1
CSVGGTETQETQYF
TGCAGCGTTGGGGGGACAGAAACCCAAGAGACCCAGTACTTC
>TRBJ1-5|.|few|TRBV4-1
CASSQGDSFRNQPQHF
TGCGCCAGCAGCCAAGGGGACTCCTTCCGCAATCAGCCCCAGCATTTT
>TRBJ1-2|.|many|TRBV28
CASSLLGGNYGYTF
TGTGCCAGCAGTTTATTAGGGGGGAACTATGGCTACACCTTC
>TRBJ1-1|.|few|TRBV10-3
CAISESGARAFF
TGTGCCATCAGTGAGTCCGGGGCTCGAGCTTTCTTT
>TRBJ1-4|.|few|TRBV12-3/TRBV12-4
CASSSSGDGSGKLFF
.
>TRBJ2-3|.|few|TRBV5-5
CASSLAPGDLGTDTQYF
TGTGCCAGCAGCTTGGCCCCAGGGGACCTCGGCACAGATACGCAGTATTTT
>TRBJ2-2|TRBD2|few|TRBV6-2/TRBV6-3
CASSYSRLAGLTGELFF
TGTGCCAGCAGTTACTCGAGGCTAGCGGGGCTCACCGGGGAGCTGTTTTTT
>TRBJ2-1|TRBD2|few|TRBV10-3
CATNGGGRNNEQFF
TGTGCCACGAACGGCGGGGGTAGGAACAATGAGCAGTTCTTC
>TRBJ2-2|.|.|TRBV3-1
CASSQESGTNTGELFF
TGTGCCAGCAGCCAAGAATCGGGAACGAACACCGGGGAGCTGTTTTTT
>TRBJ2-5|.|few|TRBV9
CASSQTGVEETQYF
TGTGCCAGCAGCCAAACAGGTGTTGAAGAGACCCAGTACTTC
>TRBJ1-5|.|few|TRBV6-5
CASSYSSPAGQPQHF
TGTGCCAGCAGTTACTCGTCCCCCGCGGGTCAGCCCCAGCATTTT
>TRBJ2-3|.|.|TRBV24-1
CATSDLRSDTQYF
TGTGCCACCAGTGATTTGCGGTCAGATACGCAGTATTTT
>TRBJ2-6|.|many|TRBV27
CASSLGGANVLTF
TGTGCCAGCAGTTTAGGGGGGGCCAACGTCCTGACTTTC
>TRBJ2-6|.|.|TRBV6-6
CASVGSSGANVLTF
TGTGCCAGCGTCGGGAGCTCTGGGGCCAACGTCCTGACTTTC
>TRBJ2-6|.|many|TRBV29-1
CSVVFGAVGANVLTF
TGCAGCGTTGTATTTGGGGCTGTTGGGGCCAACGTCCTGACTTTC
>TRBJ2-7|.|many|TRBV4-1
CASSQESGSQGQYF
TGCGCCAGCAGCCAAGAATCAGGGTCCCAGGGTCAGTACTTC
>TRBJ2-6|.|.|TRBV27
CASSLKGGAGANVLTF
TGTGCCAGCAGTTTAAAGGGCGGTGCTGGGGCCAACGTCCTGACTTTC
>TRBJ2-3|TRBD2|many|TRBV6-6
CASTPEYGGGATDTQYF
TGTGCCAGCACCCCGGAATACGGCGGGGGGGCGACAGATACGCAGTATTTT
>TRBJ1-2|TRBD1|few|TRBV20-1
CSARGQGAGGYTF
TGCAGTGCTAGAGGACAGGGGGCGGGAGGCTACACCTTC
>TRBJ1-2|.|few|TRBV6-2/TRBV6-3
CASSYSMGQNFGYTF
TGTGCCAGCAGTTACTCGATGGGGCAGAATTTTGGCTACACCTTC